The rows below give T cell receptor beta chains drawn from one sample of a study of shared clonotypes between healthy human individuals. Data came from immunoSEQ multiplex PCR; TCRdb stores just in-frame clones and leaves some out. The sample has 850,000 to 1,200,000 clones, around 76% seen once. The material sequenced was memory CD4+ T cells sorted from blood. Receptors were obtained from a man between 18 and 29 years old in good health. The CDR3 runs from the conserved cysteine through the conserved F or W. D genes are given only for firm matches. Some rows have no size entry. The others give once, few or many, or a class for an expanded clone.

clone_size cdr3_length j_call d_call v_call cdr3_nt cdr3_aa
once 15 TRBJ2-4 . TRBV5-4 TGTGCCAGCAGCACATGGGAGGAAGCCAAAAACATTCAGTACTTC CASSTWEEAKNIQYF
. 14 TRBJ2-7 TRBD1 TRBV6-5 TGTGCCAGCAGCCGGACAGGGGGTCTAAACGAGCAGTACTTC CASSRTGGLNEQYF
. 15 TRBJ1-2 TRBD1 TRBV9 TGTGCCAGCAGCTCATGGACAGGGGCTAACTATGGCTACACCTTC CASSSWTGANYGYTF
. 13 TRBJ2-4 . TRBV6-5 TGTGCCAGCAGAAGGACGAACACGGACATTCAGTACTTC CASRRTNTDIQYF
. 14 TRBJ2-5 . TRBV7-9 TGTGCCAGCAGCCCCACAGGGAGTGGTGAGACCCAGTACTTC CASSPTGSGETQYF
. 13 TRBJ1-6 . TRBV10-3 TGTGCCATCAGTGTAGGGGAAAGCTCACCCCTCCACTTT CAISVGESSPLHF
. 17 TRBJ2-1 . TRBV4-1 TGCGCCAGCAGCCCTTACAGGGCCATTTCCCACTACAATGAGCAGTTCTTC CASSPYRAISHYNEQFF
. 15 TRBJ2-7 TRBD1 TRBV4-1 TGCGCCAGCAGCCCGACAGGGGGCGCTTCCTACGAGCAGTACTTC CASSPTGGASYEQYF
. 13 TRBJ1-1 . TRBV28 TGTGCCAGCAGTGTATCATCCCGGGCTGAAGCTTTCTTT CASSVSSRAEAFF
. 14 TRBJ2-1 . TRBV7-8 TGTGCCAGCAGCTTAGTGGATGGGGGGAATGAGCAGTTCTTC CASSLVDGGNEQFF
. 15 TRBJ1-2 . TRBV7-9 TGTGCCAGCAGCTCCCCGTCAGACAGGTTCTATGGCTACACCTTC CASSSPSDRFYGYTF
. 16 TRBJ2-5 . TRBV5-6 TGTGCCAGCAGCGCACGGGCAAACAAAAAAGGAGAGACCCAGTACTTC CASSARANKKGETQYF
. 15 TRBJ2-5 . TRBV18 TGTGCCAGCTCACCAGGGGGAGTCGGTGGGGAGACCCAGTACTTC CASSPGGVGGETQYF
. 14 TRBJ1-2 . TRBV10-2 TGCGCCAGCAGTGAGTCGGGCTCAAGCTATGGCTACACCTTC CASSESGSSYGYTF
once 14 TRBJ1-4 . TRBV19 TGTGCCAGCCACTGGGGGGCAACTAATGAAAAACTGTTTTTT CASHWGATNEKLFF
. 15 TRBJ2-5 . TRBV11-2 TGTGCCAGCAGCTTAGAAGGGTCTTCTCAAGAGACCCAGTACTTC CASSLEGSSQETQYF
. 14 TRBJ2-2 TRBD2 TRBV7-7 TGTGCTAGCAGCCCGGCGGGAGGAACCGGGGAGCTGTTTTTT CASSPAGGTGELFF
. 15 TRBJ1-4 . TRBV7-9 TGTGCCAGCAGCCCCCAAGGCGGTACTAATGAAAAACTGTTTTTT CASSPQGGTNEKLFF
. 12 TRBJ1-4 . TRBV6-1 TGTGCCAGCGGGAGGGTAGTAGAAAAACTGTTTTTT CASGRVVEKLFF
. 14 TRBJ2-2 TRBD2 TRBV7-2 TGTGCCAGCAGCATCGGGGGGTACACCGGGGAGCTGTTTTTT CASSIGGYTGELFF
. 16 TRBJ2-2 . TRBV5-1 TGCGCCAGCAGCTTGGAAACAGGGACGAACACCGGGGAGCTGTTTTTT CASSLETGTNTGELFF
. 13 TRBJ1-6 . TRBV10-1 TGCGCCACCCGTCAGGGACGAAATTCACCCCTCCACTTT CATRQGRNSPLHF
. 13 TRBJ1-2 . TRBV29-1 TGCAGCGTTGAGGTTGGTCAGCTCTATGGCTACACCTTC CSVEVGQLYGYTF
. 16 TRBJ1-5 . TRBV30 TGTGCCTGGAGCGTTGGTCGGGGGGGCTTCAATCAGCCCCAGCATTTT CAWSVGRGGFNQPQHF
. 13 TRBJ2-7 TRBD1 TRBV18 TGTGCCAGCTCGTCCGGGACAGCCTACGAGCAGTACTTC CASSSGTAYEQYF
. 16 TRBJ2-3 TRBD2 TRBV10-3 TGTGCCATCAGTGAGTCCGGGACTAGCAGTTCAGATACGCAGTATTTT CAISESGTSSSDTQYF
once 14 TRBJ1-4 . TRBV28 TGTGCCAGCAGTTTCCCAGGGTCTAATGAAAAACTGTTTTTT CASSFPGSNEKLFF
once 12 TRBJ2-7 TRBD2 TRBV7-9 TGTGCCAGCAGTCGTAGCGGGTACGAGCAGTACTTC CASSRSGYEQYF
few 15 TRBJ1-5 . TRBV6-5 TGTGCCAGCAGTTACGGCGGGGGAAGTAATCAGCCCCAGCATTTT CASSYGGGSNQPQHF
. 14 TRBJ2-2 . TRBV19 TGTGCCAGTAGTAACCCGGGGAACACCGGGGAGCTGTTTTTT CASSNPGNTGELFF
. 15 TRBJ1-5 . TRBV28 TGTGCCAGCAGTTTATTGGAATATAGCAATCAGCCCCAGCATTTT CASSLLEYSNQPQHF
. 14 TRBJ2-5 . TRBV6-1 TGTGCCAGCACCCCAGAGGGATGGAGGGAGACCCAGTACTTC CASTPEGWRETQYF
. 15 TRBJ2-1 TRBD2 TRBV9 TGTGCCAGCAGCACCTTAGCGGGAGACTACAATGAGCAGTTCTTC CASSTLAGDYNEQFF
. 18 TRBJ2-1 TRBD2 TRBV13 TGTGCCAGCAGCTCCGCCTCCGAACTAGCGACGAAGGGGAATGAGCAGTTCTTC CASSSASELATKGNEQFF
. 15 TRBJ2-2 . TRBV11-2 TGTGCCAGCAGCTTTGCCGGGACCTACACCGGGGAGCTGTTTTTT CASSFAGTYTGELFF
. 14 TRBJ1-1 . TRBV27 TGTGCCAGCAGTCTACGCTGGGGGAACACTGAAGCTTTCTTT CASSLRWGNTEAFF
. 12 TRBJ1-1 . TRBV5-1 TGCGCCAGCAGGTCCCCCGGCACTGAAGCTTTCTTT CASRSPGTEAFF
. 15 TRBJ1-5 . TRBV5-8 TGTGCCAGCAGCTTGCGGGGGTTGATGGGTCAGCCCCAGCATTTT CASSLRGLMGQPQHF
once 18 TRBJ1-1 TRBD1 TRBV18 TGTGCCAGCTCATTATTTGGGACAGGGGGACCAATGAACACTGAAGCTTTCTTT CASSLFGTGGPMNTEAFF
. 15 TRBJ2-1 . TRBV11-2 TGTGCCAGCAGCACCGCGGGTCTCTCCTACAATGAGCAGTTCTTC CASSTAGLSYNEQFF
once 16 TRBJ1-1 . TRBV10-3 TGTGCCATCAGCGACCTACAGGGACCCCTGGGCACTGAAGCTTTCTTT CAISDLQGPLGTEAFF
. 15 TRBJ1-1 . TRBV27 TGTGCCAGCAGTTTATCGGAGCAGGGAGGCACTGAAGCTTTCTTT CASSLSEQGGTEAFF
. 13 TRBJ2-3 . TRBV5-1 TGCGCCAGCAGCGACGCGGAACCGAATACGCAGTATTTT CASSDAEPNTQYF
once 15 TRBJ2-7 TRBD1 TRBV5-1 TGCGCCAGCAGCTTGGGGTTGGACAGGGAATACGAGCAGTACTTC CASSLGLDREYEQYF
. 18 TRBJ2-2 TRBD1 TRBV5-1 TGCGCCAGCAGCGGGGGACAGGGACGGATCTCGAACACCGGGGAGCTGTTTTTT CASSGGQGRISNTGELFF
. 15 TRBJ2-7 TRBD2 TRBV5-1 TGCGCCAGCAGCTTGGTAGCTAGCGGAGGTTACGAGCAGTACTTC CASSLVASGGYEQYF
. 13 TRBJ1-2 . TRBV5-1 TGCGCCAGCAGCTTCGGGGACGGCTATGGCTACACCTTC CASSFGDGYGYTF
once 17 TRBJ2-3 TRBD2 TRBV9 TGTGCCAGCAGCGTAGCTATAGCGGGAGCCGGGGCAGATACGCAGTATTTT CASSVAIAGAGADTQYF
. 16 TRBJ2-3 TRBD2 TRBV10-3 TGTGCCATCAGTTCTAGCGGGGGGGCAAGCACAGATACGCAGTATTTT CAISSSGGASTDTQYF